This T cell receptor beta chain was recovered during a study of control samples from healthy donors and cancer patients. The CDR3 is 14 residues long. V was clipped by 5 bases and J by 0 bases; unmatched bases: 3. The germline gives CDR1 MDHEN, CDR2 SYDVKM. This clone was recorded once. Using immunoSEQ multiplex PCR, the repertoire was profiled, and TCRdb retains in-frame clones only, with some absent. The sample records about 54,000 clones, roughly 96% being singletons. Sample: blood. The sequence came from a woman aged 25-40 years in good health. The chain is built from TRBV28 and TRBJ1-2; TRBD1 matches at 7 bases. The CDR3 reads CASSPDRTNYGYTF. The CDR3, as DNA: TGTGCCAGCAGTCCGGACAGGACTAACTATGGCTACACCTTC.